Listed here are 19 T cell receptor beta chains from one sample, sequenced in a study of T cell repertoires in cytomegalovirus infection (dated by TCRdb to between 2017 and 2020). Data came from an Illumina HiSeq 1500. The public reads were run again by TCRdb, first through fastp at Q25 and then through MiXCR, and only productive beta chains were kept. CDR3 protein sequences are deduplicated, and each keeps its most common genes and DNA. The table for this sample lists tens of thousands of distinct CDR3 sequences; 20% of them were counted only once. The ten top clones hold roughly two thirds of the sample. No antigen is known for these receptors. In light of the paper, this sample's treatment or condition label describes: in vitro stimulation with specific CMV peptide epitopes to enrich CMV-specific T cells. Specimen: CD8+ T cells from cultured PBMCs, collected from culture after CMV antigen stimulation. The receptors originated from a human donor in good health (CMV status not recorded). Some clones in this sample may be carry-over from other donors' samples.

This rearrangement joins TRBV6-6 to TRBJ2-5; D is undetermined. With 2 bases removed from V and 6 bases from J, the gap between germline ends came to 4 bases. Germline CDR1 reads MNHNY; CDR2 reads SVGAGI (reference sequence). This CDR3 has 11 amino acids. In DNA form, the CDR3 reads TGTGCCAGCAGTTACGGGAAGACCCAGTACTTC. Its translation: CASSYGKTQYF.

The genes are TRBV7-2 and TRBJ1-1; the match to TRBD1 covers 9 bases. With 6 bases clipped from V and 4 bases from J, the junction kept 12 bases outside the gene matches. The CDR3 runs to 16 residues. CDR1 and CDR2 (germline): SGHTA, FQGNSA. The CDR3 reads CASRSPGTGFGTEAFF. CDR3 coding DNA: TGTGCCAGCAGAAGTCCCGGGACAGGGTTCGGCACTGAAGCTTTCTTT.

A few counts support this clonotype. The chain combines TRBV12-3 or TRBV12-4 with TRBJ2-3; 14 nucleotides match TRBD2. Trimming removed 3 bases from V and 4 bases from J; junction bases left unmatched: 3. CDR3 length: 16 amino acids. The CDR3 spells CASSLGTSGGSDTQYF. The DNA for the CDR3 is TGTGCCAGCAGTTTGGGGACTAGCGGGGGCTCAGATACGCAGTATTTT.

V and J are TRBV2 and TRBJ2-7, with a possible D match to TRBD2 (6 bases). Trimming took off 6 bases at V and 9 bases at J, with 9 bases between the two ends. In germline, CDR1 is SNHLY, CDR2 FYNNEI. CDR3 length equals 10 residues. The CDR3 reads CASRTGRQYF. DNA for the CDR3: TGTGCCAGCAGAACCGGGAGGCAGTACTTC.

This clonotype was counted a few times. V is TRBV7-8 and J is TRBJ2-1, with TRBD2 identical over 13 bases. Germline assignment: CDR1 SGHVS and CDR2 FQNEAQ. The CDR3 runs to 18 residues. J lost 3 bases, V lost 5 bases, and 10 bases had no gene match. The CDR3 protein is CASSRLAGGSLIYNEQFF. The CDR3 bases are TGTGCCAGCAGCCGACTAGCGGGGGGATCCCTAATCTACAATGAGCAGTTCTTC.

In its sample, this clonotype was seen a few times. The chain employs TRBV7-2 and TRBJ2-7; D assignment may be TRBD1 or TRBD2 (5 bases each). Trimming left V 5 bases short and J 2 bases short, with 22 bases between. Per the germline V gene, CDR1 is SGHTA and CDR2 is FQGNSA. The CDR3 totals 17 residues. CDR3 in DNA: TGTGCCAGCAGCACCAGAGGGGCAGGACCTGCCACCTACGAGCAGTACTTC. It encodes CASSTRGAGPATYEQYF.

This clonotype appeared a few times. V usage is TRBV9 and J usage is TRBJ2-3; 8 nucleotides line up with TRBD2. The CDR3 is 15 residues long. J gave up 6 bases and V 1 base, and 7 bases lay outside the gene matches. Per the germline V gene, CDR1 is SGDLS and CDR2 is YYNGEE. The CDR3 bases are TGTGCCAGCAGCGTATCGGGGGGGGCTGGCGATACGCAGTATTTT. This sequence encodes CASSVSGGAGDTQYF.

The rearrangement links TRBV15 to TRBJ1-5, with TRBD1 as a possible D gene (5 bases). The CDR3 extends over 15 amino acids. Trimming took 4 bases from V and 3 from J, leaving 13 bases between them. CDR1 and CDR2 from the germline V gene are LNHNV and YYDKDF (reference sequence). The CDR3 sequence is CATSTGRTSNQPQHF. CDR3 DNA sequence: TGTGCCACCAGCACGGGACGTACCTCCAATCAGCCCCAGCATTTT. The full variable domain, its missing parts supplied by reference TRBV15 and TRBJ1-5, is DAMVIQNPRYQVTQFGKPVTLSCSQTLNHNVMYWYQQKSSQAPKLLFHYYDKDFNNEADTPDNFQSRRPNTSFCFLDIRSPGLGDTAMYLCATSTGRTSNQPQHFGDGTRLSIL.

The gene calls are TRBV7-9 and TRBJ2-1; possible D gene TRBD1, 6 bases. Germline loops: CDR1 SEHNR, CDR2 FQNEAQ (reference sequence). This CDR3 is built from 15 residues. With 4 bases removed from V and 5 bases from J, the gap between germline ends came to 15 bases. Written as DNA, the CDR3 is TGTGCCAGCAGCTACCGGGACAAGGTAAACAATGAGCAGTTCTTC. Translation gives CASSYRDKVNNEQFF.

The gene calls are TRBV7-9 and TRBJ1-2, with D possibly matching TRBD1 (6 bases). The length of the CDR3 is 14 residues. Germline V lookup: CDR1 SEHNR, CDR2 FQNEAQ (reference sequence). The ends were cut back, 1 base at V and 4 bases at J, with 10 bases in the middle. The CDR3 DNA is TGTGCCAGCAGCTTAGATAGACAGGTCTATGGCTACACCTTC. This encodes CASSLDRQVYGYTF.

This clonotype has only a few counts. J is TRBJ2-7 and V is TRBV28; D could derive from TRBD1 or TRBD2 (5 bases each). Trimming left V 7 bases short and J 3 bases short, with 13 bases between. The germline V gene encodes CDR1 MDHEN and CDR2 SYDVKM. CDR3 size: 13 residues. DNA of the CDR3: TGTGCCAGCACCTCTGCAGGGAGCTACGAGCAGTACTTC. Amino acids: CASTSAGSYEQYF. The full variable domain, with the rest looked up from reference TRBV28 and TRBJ2-7, is DVKVTQSSRYLVKRTGEKVFLECVQDMDHENMFWYRQDPGLGLRLIYFSYDVKMKEKGDIPEGYSVSREKKERFSLILESASTNQTSMYLCASTSAGSYEQYFGPGTRLTVT.

V usage is TRBV6-2 or TRBV6-3 and J usage is TRBJ2-3, with D maybe TRBD2 (6 bases). This CDR3 comprises 14 residues. Trimming left V 5 bases short and J 9 bases short, with 18 bases between. Germline CDR1 and CDR2: MNHEY and SVGEGT. The CDR3 reads CASSLSEGRRTQYF. The CDR3 coding sequence is TGTGCCAGCAGTCTGTCGGAGGGGCGGCGCACGCAGTATTTT.

This clonotype was picked up a small number of times. The J gene is TRBJ1-5, the V gene TRBV7-2, with 7 bases aligning to TRBD1. The germline gives CDR1 SGHTA, CDR2 FQGNSA. CDR3 length equals 16 residues. With 5 bases clipped from V and 0 bases from J, the junction kept 7 bases outside the gene matches. Here the CDR3 reads CASSLNRGLSNQPQHF. As DNA, the CDR3 is TGTGCCAGCAGCCTCAACAGGGGTCTTAGCAATCAGCCCCAGCATTTT.

This chain connects TRBV4-3 to TRBJ2-7; TRBD1 matches at 7 bases. There are 14 residues in the CDR3. V lost 3 bases to trimming and J lost 0 bases; unmatched junction nucleotides: 2. The germline V gene encodes CDR1 LGHNA and CDR2 YSLEER. The CDR3 sequence is CASSHWDSSYEQYF. Here the CDR3 DNA reads TGCGCCAGCAGCCATTGGGACAGCTCCTACGAGCAGTACTTC.

The V gene is TRBV7-9, the J gene TRBJ2-3; possibly TRBD1 or TRBD2 for D (5 bases each). This CDR3 comprises 15 residues. Germline CDR1 reads SEHNR; CDR2 reads FQNEAQ (reference sequence). V was clipped by 3 bases and J by 4 bases, with 14 bases between them. CDR3 sequence: CASSFPARDADTQYF. The CDR3 DNA sequence: TGTGCCAGCAGCTTCCCAGCCAGGGACGCAGATACGCAGTATTTT.

The table lists this clonotype with a few counts. The chain recombines TRBV6-6 with TRBJ1-5; D uncertain. The germline CDR1 and CDR2 sequences are MNHNY and SVGAGI (reference sequence). V was pared by 8 bases and J by 0 bases, with 8 bases between. The CDR3 covers 13 residues. CDR3 sequence (DNA): TGTGCCAGCGGCAGCAATAGCAATCAGCCCCAGCATTTT. Translated, it gives CASGSNSNQPQHF.

This clonotype was seen a few times. The rearrangement joins TRBV7-2 to TRBJ2-5, with TRBD2 as a possible D gene (6 bases). CDR1 is SGHTA and CDR2 is FQGNSA in the germline V gene. Between the trimmed V and J ends, which lost 2 bases and 2 bases, there was a span of 18 bases. The CDR3 length is 17 residues. The chain's CDR3 is CASSLTTLRGTQETQYF. In nucleotides, the CDR3 is TGTGCCAGCAGCTTAACGACGTTACGCGGGACTCAAGAGACCCAGTACTTC.

This clonotype turned up a few times. The J gene is TRBJ2-1, the V gene TRBV27; 8 nucleotides line up with TRBD2. Germline lookup yields CDR1 MNHEY and CDR2 SMNVEV (reference sequence). The CDR3 covers 14 residues. After removal of 5 bases from V and 8 bases from J, the junction contained 8 bases not matched to a gene. The CDR3 DNA is TGTGCCAGCAGTACCAAGCGGGGGAGGGATGAGCAGTTCTTC. Protein product: CASSTKRGRDEQFF.

V gene TRBV12-3 or TRBV12-4 combines with J gene TRBJ2-1; 9 bases match TRBD2. V shed 6 bases, J shed 8 bases, and the junction held 5 bases outside the gene matches. The CDR3 is 13 amino acids. For the CDR3, the DNA is TGTGCCAGCAGAGCGGGGGGTTTCGATGAGCAGTTCTTC. It codes for CASRAGGFDEQFF.